A selection of T cell receptor beta chains follows, all from one sample in a study of shared T cell receptors in the human thymus. TCRdb's table, derived via immunoSEQ multiplex PCR, lists solely in-frame clones and lacks some. Of 500,000 to 850,000 clones listed, approximately 89% are singletons. These data are also associated with another study on human thymus T cells.

The specimen sequenced was thymocytes. These receptors originate from a boy under three years old with a congenital heart defect. Both conserved end residues are part of each CDR3. The D gene is left open where the match is weak. Some rows mark clone size as missing; the rest say once, few, many or name a class of expanded clone.

D gene | clone size | J gene | V gene | CDR3 DNA | CDR3 protein
. | . | TRBJ1-5 | TRBV28 | TGTGCCAGCAGTTACCTGAGTAGTAAGCATTTT | CASSYLSSKHF
. | . | TRBJ2-1 | TRBV6-4 | TGTGCCAGCAGTGACCTGGGCGGGCCGGACAATGAGCAGTTCTTC | CASSDLGGPDNEQFF
. | . | TRBJ2-3 | TRBV10-2 | TGCGCCAGCAGTGGGGAGCAGGGGAGCACAGATACGCAGTATTTT | CASSGEQGSTDTQYF
TRBD2 | . | TRBJ2-1 | TRBV27 | TGTGCCAGCAGTTTTCGACTAGCGGGTGTCTACAATGAGCAGTTCTTC | CASSFRLAGVYNEQFF
. | once | TRBJ2-7 | TRBV7-2 | TGTGCCAGCAGCTTAACCCCCCCCAGTTTTCTGCTCAGGCCCTACGAGCAGTACTTC | CASSLTPPSFLLRPYEQYF
TRBD2 | once | TRBJ2-1 | TRBV7-2 | TGTGCCAGCAGCCGTATCCAGACTAGCGGGAGTATTAATGAGCAGTTCTTC | CASSRIQTSGSINEQFF
TRBD2 | . | TRBJ2-3 | TRBV6-5 | TGTGCCAGCAGCCGCGGATCGGGGGGGGATACGCAGTATTTT | CASSRGSGGDTQYF
. | . | TRBJ1-1 | TRBV25-1 | TGTGCCAGCATAGGAGAATCGAACACTGAAGCTTTCTTT | CASIGESNTEAFF
TRBD1 | . | TRBJ1-2 | TRBV2 | TGTGCCAGCGGTAAACCGGGACAGGCGGCCCCCTATGGCTACACCTTC | CASGKPGQAAPYGYTF
TRBD2 | . | TRBJ2-3 | TRBV4-3 | TGCGCCAGCAGCCAAGATCCGGGACTAGCGGGAGAGGGGGGGCTCACAGATACGCAGTATTTT | CASSQDPGLAGEGGLTDTQYF
TRBD1 | . | TRBJ1-1 | TRBV27 | TGTGCCAGCAGTTTATCACTCGGACAGGGACTGACCACTGAAGCTTTCTTT | CASSLSLGQGLTTEAFF
TRBD1 | . | TRBJ2-7 | TRBV4-3 | TGCGCCAGCAGCCAGGTGACAGGGAAATCCACCTACGAGCAGTACTTC | CASSQVTGKSTYEQYF
TRBD2 | . | TRBJ2-7 | TRBV13 | TGTGCCAGCAGCTTAACCCTACCTGGGACTAGCGGGATAAGCGAGCAGTACTTC | CASSLTLPGTSGISEQYF
. | . | TRBJ1-6 | TRBV7-9 | TGTGCCAGCAGCTCCCGACCACAGGGACGGCCGAATTCACCCCTCCACTTT | CASSSRPQGRPNSPLHF
. | . | TRBJ1-1 | TRBV5-4 | TGTGCCAGCAGTTTCGCAGGGGATTGGATGAACACTGAAGCTTTCTTT | CASSFAGDWMNTEAFF
TRBD2 | . | TRBJ2-7 | TRBV6-5 | TGTGCCAGCTGTCGGGAGGTGGGAGTTTACTGCGAGCAGTACTTC | CASCREVGVYCEQYF
. | . | TRBJ1-1 | TRBV20-1 | TGCAGTGCCCCGGTTAACACTGAAGCTTTCTTT | CSAPVNTEAFF
. | . | TRBJ1-4 | TRBV27 | TGTGCCAGCAGTTTATCGGCAGGGGAGAGCGCTAATGAAAAACTGTTTTTT | CASSLSAGESANEKLFF
TRBD1 | . | TRBJ2-7 | TRBV5-6 | TGTGCCAGCAGCTTGCCCAGACAGGGGGCGGTTTTATACGAGCAGTACTTC | CASSLPRQGAVLYEQYF
. | . | TRBJ2-7 | TRBV5-5 | TGTGCCAGCAGCTTGGGCGGCCTGGGGGCGATACCCTCCTACGAGCAGTACTTC | CASSLGGLGAIPSYEQYF
TRBD2 | once | TRBJ2-2 | TRBV5-4 | TGTGCCAGCAGCCTGGCGCGGGAGCTTGACACCGGGGAGCTGTTTTTT | CASSLARELDTGELFF
TRBD2 | . | TRBJ2-1 | TRBV7-9 | TGTGCCAGCAGAACCGGGACTATTTACAATGAGCAGTTCTTC | CASRTGTIYNEQFF
TRBD2 | . | TRBJ2-3 | TRBV19 | TGTGCCAGTAGCCGCCCACTAGCGTGGGAAGATACGCAGTATTTT | CASSRPLAWEDTQYF
. | . | TRBJ1-4 | TRBV27 | TGTGCCAGCTCCCCCGGTTACGAAGGGGGTGAAAAACTGTTTTTT | CASSPGYEGGEKLFF
TRBD2 | . | TRBJ2-2 | TRBV28 | TGTGCCAGCAGTCTAGCGGGAAACACCGGGGAGCTGTTTTTT | CASSLAGNTGELFF
. | . | TRBJ1-2 | TRBV6-5 | TGTGCCAGCAGTGGGGGGTCTAGGGCCTATGGCTACACCTTC | CASSGGSRAYGYTF
. | . | TRBJ1-3 | TRBV18 | TGTGCCAGCTCACCACCCAACTCCCCCTCCTCTGGAAACACCATATATTTT | CASSPPNSPSSGNTIYF
TRBD1 | . | TRBJ2-7 | TRBV7-2 | TGTGCCAGCAGCTTAGGGGGACAGCCTCGCTACGAGCAGTACTTC | CASSLGGQPRYEQYF
TRBD2 | . | TRBJ2-1 | TRBV29-1 | TGCAGCGTTGATCAGGGACTACACAATGAGCAGTTCTTC | CSVDQGLHNEQFF
. | . | TRBJ2-7 | TRBV28 | TGTGCCAGCAGTTTACGAGTCGACTACGAGCAGTACTTC | CASSLRVDYEQYF
. | once | TRBJ2-7 | TRBV29-1 | TGCAGCGTTGAGGTTGAGGACTCCTACGAGCAGTACTTC | CSVEVEDSYEQYF
. | . | TRBJ2-2 | TRBV5-4 | TGTGCCAGCAGCTTGGTGGGGCGCGGGGCAATAGACACCGGGGAGCTGTTTTTT | CASSLVGRGAIDTGELFF
TRBD1 | few | TRBJ1-1 | TRBV19 | TGTGCCAGTACCATAAGGGGCCGGCAGGGGGCGCGGACTGAAGCTTTCTTT | CASTIRGRQGARTEAFF
. | . | TRBJ1-6 | TRBV2 | TGTGCCAGCAGGGCTGGGACAACTCATAATTCACCCCTCCACTTT | CASRAGTTHNSPLHF
TRBD1 | . | TRBJ2-7 | TRBV5-6 | TGTGCCAGCAGCTTGGGGACAGGGTCAAACTACGAGCAGTACTTC | CASSLGTGSNYEQYF
. | few | TRBJ2-6 | TRBV6-4 | TGTGCCAGCAGTGACTCGACATCGGTGCTTGGGGCCAACGTCCTGACTTTC | CASSDSTSVLGANVLTF
. | few | TRBJ2-3 | TRBV2 | TGTGCCAGCAGTGAGCAGGGCCGCACAGATACGCAGTATTTT | CASSEQGRTDTQYF
. | . | TRBJ2-1 | TRBV18 | TGTGCCAGCTCCCCGATCCGGACAGACTACAATGAGCAGTTCTTC | CASSPIRTDYNEQFF
TRBD1 | . | TRBJ2-7 | TRBV7-9 | TGTGCCAGCAGCTATAGACAGGGGGGGAGCGAGCAGTACTTC | CASSYRQGGSEQYF
. | once | TRBJ1-1 | TRBV9 | TGTGCCAGCAGCGTAGTTCGGGGGAACACTGAAGCTTTCTTT | CASSVVRGNTEAFF
. | . | TRBJ1-6 | TRBV5-6 | TGTGCCAGCAGCCAGACTTCGGGGCCCCTCCACTTT | CASSQTSGPLHF
TRBD1 | . | TRBJ1-2 | TRBV15 | TGTGCCACCGACGAGGGACAGGGTTATCACTATGGCTACACCTTC | CATDEGQGYHYGYTF
. | . | TRBJ2-2 | TRBV14 | TGTGCCAGCAGCTTGGGGCCGCGGACAGAGAACACCGGGGAGCTGTTTTTT | CASSLGPRTENTGELFF
TRBD1 | once | TRBJ2-7 | TRBV5-4 | TGTGCCAGCAGCTCGGAACCGTCAGGGGGCCGGCGCGAGCAGTACTTC | CASSSEPSGGRREQYF
. | . | TRBJ2-6 | TRBV5-8 | TGTGCCAGCAGCTTGGTGAGCTCTGGGGCCAACGTCCTGACTTTC | CASSLVSSGANVLTF
TRBD1 | . | TRBJ1-2 | TRBV10-3 | TGTGCCATCGGGCAGGGGGCGCGATATGGCTACACCTTC | CAIGQGARYGYTF
. | few | TRBJ1-1 | TRBV5-8 | TGTGCCAGCAGCTGCTCCGGAGGAGGTGACACTGAAGCTTTCTTT | CASSCSGGGDTEAFF
. | . | TRBJ1-6 | TRBV6-1 | TGTGCCAGCAGTGTAGGGGGTGGTAATTCACCCCTCCACTTT | CASSVGGGNSPLHF
. | . | TRBJ2-7 | TRBV6-5 | TGTGCCAGCAGTTTTGGGAGCTCCTACGAGCAGTACTTC | CASSFGSSYEQYF
. | . | TRBJ1-4 | TRBV6-6 | TGTGCCAGCAGTCCCGTCGGGGTTACGGATGAAAAACTGTTTTTT | CASSPVGVTDEKLFF
. | . | TRBJ1-5 | TRBV28 | TGTGCCAGCACCCCCGGGGGGAGTCTCGGCAATCAGCCCCAGCATTTT | CASTPGGSLGNQPQHF
. | . | TRBJ1-3 | TRBV2 | TGTGCCAGCAGTGAAGCAACAGCCACTGGAAACACCATATATTTT | CASSEATATGNTIYF